One and the same sample provided the 25 T cell receptor beta chains below, sequenced in a study of neurological immune-mediated disorders. MiXCR, run by TCRdb on the 5' RACE reads, gives a single entry per CDR3 protein. The sample comprises 50,000 to 80,000 distinct CDR3 sequences, 3% to 4% of which are singletons, and roughly 3.7% rests with the top ten. Sequenced input: PBMCs. The receptors stem from a man aged 40-49 years with multiple sclerosis.

In this sample, this clonotype turned up many times. The rearrangement uses TRBV5-5 and TRBJ2-1; TRBD2 matches 7 bases. After removal of 6 bases from V and 7 bases from J, the junction contained 13 bases not matched to a gene. CDR1 and CDR2 (germline): SGHKS, YYEKEE (reference sequence). This CDR3 is 15 amino acids long. The CDR3 protein is CASNPRAGAENEQFF. In DNA form, the CDR3 reads TGTGCCAGCAACCCTCGGGCGGGAGCGGAAAATGAGCAGTTCTTC.

The sample holds many counts of this clonotype. The chain carries TRBV5-1 and TRBJ2-1, with TRBD2 matching 7 bases. Germline V gene lookup returns CDR1 SGHRS and CDR2 YFSETQ. Trimming took 4 bases from V and 7 from J; bases not matched to a gene: 8. This CDR3 is 14 amino acids long. The CDR3: CASSRGDSLNEQFF. The CDR3 nucleotides are TGCGCCAGCAGCCGGGGGGACTCCCTAAATGAGCAGTTCTTC.

This clonotype was seen many times. The chain recombines TRBV4-1 with TRBJ1-4; 7 nucleotides match TRBD1. V gave up 0 bases and J gave up 5 bases; unmatched junction bases: 24. Germline V gives CDR1 MGHRA, CDR2 YSYEKL. CDR3 length equals 22 residues. The CDR3 DNA sequence: TGCGCCAGCAGCCAAGAACCCTCCTTCCCCCGACAGGGCTTTAAACCGAATGAAAAACTGTTTTTT. Translating it yields CASSQEPSFPRQGFKPNEKLFF.

The chain joins TRBV5-6 to TRBJ2-1; the match to TRBD1 covers 8 bases. Per the germline V gene, CDR1 is SGHDT and CDR2 is YYEEEE. J gave up 4 bases and V 0 bases, and 9 bases lay outside the gene matches. The CDR3 is 17 residues long. DNA of the CDR3: TGTGCCAGCAGCTTGGACAGGGGGAGAACGGGGTACAATGAGCAGTTCTTC. Translated, it gives CASSLDRGRTGYNEQFF.

This clonotype was observed at least ten times. The chain recombines TRBV20-1 with TRBJ1-5; D might be TRBD1 (6 bases). Trimming took 3 bases from V and 2 from J, leaving 14 bases between them. The CDR3 loop spans 15 amino acids. Germline V gives CDR1 DFQATT, CDR2 SNEGSKA (reference sequence). The CDR3 reads CSASRGPSGNQPQHF. CDR3 DNA: TGCAGTGCTAGCCGGGGGCCATCGGGCAATCAGCCCCAGCATTTT.

This clonotype has a count of ten or more. This chain uses TRBV5-1 with TRBJ1-5; no clear D. The CDR3 covers 15 residues. With 0 bases removed from V and 2 bases from J, the gap between germline ends came to 9 bases. CDR1 is SGHRS and CDR2 is YFSETQ in the germline V gene. This CDR3 reads CASSLVGDGNQPQHF. CDR3 bases: TGCGCCAGCAGCTTGGTCGGAGATGGCAATCAGCCCCAGCATTTT.

This clonotype was seen at least ten times. The chain combines TRBV29-1 with TRBJ2-2; D possibly corresponds to TRBD2 (6 bases). The CDR3 loop spans 13 amino acids. CDR1 and CDR2 from the germline V gene are SQVTM and ANQGSEA. The ends were cut back, 7 bases at V and 7 bases at J, with 16 bases in the middle. The CDR3 DNA reads as TGCAGCGGCGCGGGACTGCGCGGCGGGGAGCTGTTTTTT. Its translation: CSGAGLRGGELFF.

Many counts were recorded for this clonotype. The rearrangement uses TRBV6-2 or TRBV6-3 and TRBJ1-5; 10 bases are a match to TRBD1. J gave up 7 bases and V 2 bases, and 11 bases lay outside the gene matches. This CDR3 is built from 17 residues. Germline CDR1 MNHEY, CDR2 SVGEGT. CDR3 nucleotides: TGTGCCAGCAGTTACACGACAGGGGGCTCCTTCGGGCAGCCCCAGCATTTT. Translating it yields CASSYTTGGSFGQPQHF.

This clonotype has at least ten counts. The chain employs TRBV20-1 and TRBJ2-3; the match to TRBD2 covers 12 bases. CDR3 length: 16 amino acids. Germline CDR1 is DFQATT and CDR2 is SNEGSKA (reference sequence). Trimming removed 5 bases from V and 5 bases from J; junction bases left unmatched: 11. CDR3 region: CSARPRLAGAEDTQYF. The CDR3 DNA follows: TGCAGTGCTCGTCCCCGACTAGCGGGAGCGGAAGATACGCAGTATTTT.

This clonotype showed up just a few times. The chain couples TRBV20-1 to TRBJ2-7; D might be TRBD2 (5 bases). In germline, CDR1 is DFQATT, CDR2 SNEGSKA (reference sequence). The V and J ends lost 0 bases and 0 bases respectively, with 15 bases between them. This CDR3 has 16 amino acids. CDR3 sequence reads: CSARDPASGDSYEQYF. CDR3 DNA: TGCAGTGCTAGAGATCCGGCGAGCGGAGACTCCTACGAGCAGTACTTC.

This clonotype was found many times. This chain connects TRBV20-1 to TRBJ2-1; 11 positions agree with TRBD2. This CDR3 has 20 residues. V shed 5 bases, J shed 0 bases, and the junction held 18 bases outside the gene matches. Germline V lookup: CDR1 DFQATT, CDR2 SNEGSKA (reference sequence). The CDR3 protein is CSARVTGTSGFYSSYNEQFF. The DNA for the CDR3 is TGCAGTGCTCGGGTCACCGGGACTAGCGGCTTTTATAGCTCCTACAATGAGCAGTTCTTC.

This clonotype has a count of ten or more. This chain links TRBV7-2 with TRBJ1-2; D call uncertain. CDR1 and CDR2 (germline): SGHTA, FQGNSA. The CDR3 runs to 13 residues. V lost 5 bases to trimming and J lost 2 bases, with 9 bases between them. CDR3 sequence (DNA): TGTGCCAGCAGCCCCCCGGTCAACTATGGCTACACCTTC. Its translation: CASSPPVNYGYTF.

This clonotype was seen ten or more times. J is TRBJ1-1 and V is TRBV10-2; 8 bases are a match to TRBD1. V lost 4 bases and J lost 5; bases outside the gene matches: 6. This CDR3 comprises 14 residues. The V gene's germline CDR1 is WSHSY and CDR2 SAAADI. DNA for the CDR3: TGCGCCAGCAGTGGGACAGGGAAGGGGACTGAAGCTTTCTTT. It specifies CASSGTGKGTEAFF.

This clonotype occurred many times. This rearrangement joins TRBV5-1 to TRBJ1-2; no firm D call. V shed 4 bases and J shed 4 bases, with 14 bases lying between them. This CDR3 comprises 14 residues. Germline loops: CDR1 SGHRS, CDR2 YFSETQ. The CDR3 DNA sequence: TGCGCCAGCAGCCAAGAACCCTCGGGCTATGGCTACACCTTC. Translated: CASSQEPSGYGYTF. The complete variable domain, with remaining parts taken from reference TRBV5-1 and TRBJ1-2, reads KAGVTQTPRYLIKTRGQQVTLSCSPISGHRSVSWYQQTPGQGLQFLFEYFSETQRNKGNFPGRFSGRQFSNSRSEMNVSTLELGDSALYLCASSQEPSGYGYTFGSGTRLTVV.

In the case of this clonotype: One end of the junction fails to match germline, which may point to a read error. The chain joins TRBV7-6 to TRBJ1-1; D ambiguous. Per the germline V gene, CDR1 is SGHVS and CDR2 is FNYEAQ. CDR3 length: 12 amino acids. This CDR3 is CDSSSRNTEAFF. The CDR3 DNA reads TGTGACAGCAGCTCGAGGAACACTGAAGCTTTCTTT. Complete variable domain (other parts from reference TRBV7-6 and TRBJ1-1): GAGVSQSPRYKVTKRGQDVALRCDPISGHVSLYWYRQALGQGPEFLTYFNYEAQQDKSGLPNDRFSAERPEGSISTLTIQRTEQRDSAMYRCDSSSRNTEAFFGQGTRLTVV.

This clonotype was seen at least ten times. V usage is TRBV29-1 and J usage is TRBJ2-7; TRBD2 matches at 8 bases. This CDR3 spans 13 amino acids. Trimming removed 4 bases from V and 4 bases from J; junction bases left unmatched: 6. Germline lookup yields CDR1 SQVTM and CDR2 ANQGSEA. CDR3 in DNA: TGCAGCGTTGTCCCTAGCGGGTTGTACGAGCAGTACTTC. The encoded protein is CSVVPSGLYEQYF.

This clonotype came up a few times. An end of the junction differs from the germline gene, which may be a read error. This chain connects TRBV12-3 or TRBV12-4 to TRBJ1-6, with D unresolved. The CDR3 sequence is 15 residues long. The CDR3 is CASSPRANYNSTLNF. Written as DNA, the CDR3 is TGTGCCAGCAGCCCCCGAGCGAACTATAATTCAACCCTCAACTTT.

The table lists this clonotype with a few counts. This may be a read error, as it is one base from a much larger clone. The CDR3 DNA sequence: TGTGCCAGCAGCTACGGGACAGGGGGGGCCGGGGAGCTGTTTTTT. This gives the protein CASSYGTGGAGELFF. This chain uses TRBV12-3 or TRBV12-4 with TRBJ2-2; 11 positions match TRBD1. The CDR3 spans 15 residues. V was clipped by 6 bases and J by 6 bases; unmatched bases: 6.

This clonotype has at least ten counts. The chain couples TRBV2 to TRBJ1-1; D is unclear. Trimming stripped 6 bases from V and 2 bases from J, with 10 bases between. This CDR3 has 13 amino acids. CDR1 SNHLY and CDR2 FYNNEI come from the germline V gene. This CDR3 is CASRSRANTEAFF. Here the CDR3 DNA reads TGTGCCAGCAGGAGTCGGGCCAACACTGAAGCTTTCTTT.

This clonotype was observed many times. V is TRBV7-9 and J is TRBJ2-1, with TRBD2 identical over 14 bases. The length of the CDR3 is 18 residues. Germline V gives CDR1 SEHNR, CDR2 FQNEAQ (reference sequence). Trimming removed 5 bases from V and 6 bases from J; junction bases left unmatched: 12. Written as DNA, the CDR3 is TGTGCCAGCAGCCCCCCCGGGACTAGCGGGAGACGGGGCAATGAGCAGTTCTTC. It codes for CASSPPGTSGRRGNEQFF.

This clonotype was counted ten times or more. The CDR3 nucleotides are TGTGCCACCAGTGAAGGGGGAACCGGGACAGGGGGCATCAATGAGCAGTTCTTC. It codes for CATSEGGTGTGGINEQFF. V is TRBV24-1 and J is TRBJ2-1, with 12 bases that match TRBD1. The CDR3 spans 18 residues. Unmatched junction bases numbered 12, after V lost 4 bases and J lost 6 bases. The V gene's germline CDR1 is KGHDR and CDR2 SFDVKD.

This clonotype occurred many times. V is TRBV20-1 and J is TRBJ2-5; possible D gene TRBD2, 6 bases. This CDR3 region has 15 residues. The V gene lost 4 bases and the J gene lost 5 bases, with 20 bases spanning the gap. Per the germline V gene, CDR1 is DFQATT and CDR2 is SNEGSKA (reference sequence). The CDR3 loop reads CSATPFGGEGETQYF. The CDR3 nucleotides are TGCAGTGCTACACCTTTCGGGGGAGAGGGGGAGACCCAGTACTTC.

This clonotype was picked up many times. DNA of the CDR3: TGTGCCAGCAGCAAGACAGGGACCGAGGGCTACACCTTC. It is translated as CASSKTGTEGYTF. The V call is TRBV6-5, the J call TRBJ1-2, with 7 bases that match TRBD1. The V gene's germline CDR1 is MNHEY and CDR2 SVGAGI. The length of the CDR3 is 13 residues. Unmatched junction bases numbered 9, after V lost 6 bases and J lost 8 bases.

This clonotype was counted at least ten times. The V call is TRBV5-1, the J call TRBJ2-7; 7 bases line up with TRBD1. The CDR3 totals 13 residues. Germline CDR1 is SGHRS and CDR2 is YFSETQ. With 4 bases clipped from V and 3 bases from J, the junction kept 4 bases outside the gene matches. CDR3 sequence reads: CASSPTGFYEQYF. The CDR3 DNA follows: TGCGCCAGCAGCCCGACAGGGTTCTACGAGCAGTACTTC.

This clonotype was seen repeatedly, ten times or more. The gene calls are TRBV6-2 or TRBV6-3 and TRBJ2-1, with TRBD1 matching 8 bases. CDR1 MNHEY and CDR2 SVGEGT come from the germline V gene. V lost 4 bases, J lost 3 bases, and 5 bases stayed unmatched. The CDR3 consists of 15 residues. The CDR3 sequence: CASSSPGQGYNEQFF. The DNA for the CDR3 is TGTGCCAGCAGTTCCCCCGGACAGGGCTACAATGAGCAGTTCTTC.